The 24 T cell receptor beta chains in this list originate from one sample, sequenced in a study of identical twins. TCRdb used MiXCR to reprocess the 5' RACE reads, holding one entry per CDR3 protein. The repertoire holds around 220,000 distinct CDR3 sequences, over 12% seen once, with approximately 8.2% in the top ten. The source material was memory (CD45RO+) T cells sorted from blood. These receptors came from a woman younger than 30 in good health.

There are a few counts of this clonotype. This chain links TRBV10-3 with TRBJ2-1; TRBD2 aligns across 8 bases. CDR3 length equals 15 residues. Germline lookup yields CDR1 ENHRY and CDR2 SYGVKD. V lost 3 bases and J lost 3; bases outside the gene matches: 4. The CDR3 DNA is TGTGCCATCAGTGACCCGGGGGGGATCTACAATGAGCAGTTCTTC. Protein: CAISDPGGIYNEQFF.

The CDR3 here is CASSKRIGPPNSNQPQHF. CDR3 sequence (DNA): TGCGCCAGCAGCAAGCGAATTGGCCCACCCAATAGCAATCAGCCCCAGCATTTT. The gene calls are TRBV4-3 and TRBJ1-5; D not resolved. In germline, CDR1 is LGHNA, CDR2 YSLEER. The CDR3 covers 18 residues. The V end lost 5 bases, the J end lost 0 bases, and 20 bases lay between the germline ends.

V usage is TRBV12-3 or TRBV12-4 and J usage is TRBJ2-1; 10 positions match TRBD2. Trimming cost V 1 base and J 4 bases; bases outside gene matches: 4. The CDR3 is made up of 16 amino acids. The CDR3 DNA sequence: TGTGCCAGCAGTTTAGGAGCGGGGGGGCGTTACAATGAGCAGTTCTTC. Translated, it gives CASSLGAGGRYNEQFF.

This clonotype was seen only a few times. This sequence joins TRBV7-2 and TRBJ2-7; 7 bases agree with TRBD2. The CDR3 totals 17 residues. Per germline, CDR1 SGHTA and CDR2 FQGNSA. The junction had 10 bases not matched to a gene; V was cut back by 0 bases and J by 2 bases. CDR3 loop: CASSLAPERGFTYEQYF. CDR3 DNA sequence: TGTGCCAGCAGCTTAGCGCCAGAGCGGGGTTTTACCTACGAGCAGTACTTC.

This clonotype was found many times. In DNA form, the CDR3 reads TGTGCCAGCAAATATACGGGGGGTGGCTACACCTTC. Protein product: CASKYTGGGYTF. The chain carries TRBV12-3 or TRBV12-4 and TRBJ1-2, with TRBD1 as a possible D gene (5 bases). V lost 7 bases to trimming and J lost 7 bases, with 13 bases between them. The CDR3 totals 12 residues.

This rearrangement joins TRBV2 to TRBJ1-6; 8 bases are shared with TRBD1. This CDR3 is 14 amino acids long. After removal of 8 bases from V and 6 bases from J, the junction contained 6 bases not matched to a gene. From germline, CDR1 is SNHLY and CDR2 FYNNEI. The CDR3 DNA reads TGTGCCAGCGGCCCGGGACAGGTTAATTCACCCCTCCACTTT. Amino acids: CASGPGQVNSPLHF.

This chain connects TRBV7-9 to TRBJ2-6; 14 nucleotides line up with TRBD2. Trimming at V came to 5 bases and at J to 5 bases, leaving 5 bases not matched to a gene. Germline V gives CDR1 SEHNR, CDR2 FQNEAQ (reference sequence). The CDR3 sequence is 17 residues long. Here the CDR3 reads CASSLGLAGARANVLTF. CDR3 sequence (DNA): TGTGCCAGCAGCCTGGGACTAGCGGGAGCGAGGGCCAACGTCCTGACTTTC.

The V and J genes are TRBV6-1 and TRBJ1-5, with D tentatively TRBD1 (5 bases). V was trimmed by 6 bases and J by 5 bases, leaving 17 bases between them. The CDR3 is made up of 15 amino acids. The germline V gene encodes CDR1 MNHNS and CDR2 SASEGT. Written as DNA, the CDR3 is TGTGCCAGCAGCCCCATCGGGGGGTTGGATCAGCCCCAGCATTTT. Amino acids: CASSPIGGLDQPQHF.

This clonotype turned up a few times. This rearrangement joins TRBV11-2 to TRBJ2-7, with D unclear. CDR3 length: 18 residues. Trimming left V 4 bases short and J 1 base short, with 23 bases between. Germline CDR1 is SGHAT and CDR2 is FQNNGV. CDR3 in amino acids: CASSSPPRGYKGSYEQYF. The DNA of the CDR3 is TGTGCCAGCAGCTCACCCCCGCGAGGCTATAAAGGGTCCTACGAGCAGTACTTC.

In DNA form, the CDR3 reads TGTGCCAGCAGCGCACTAGTACAAGAGACCCAGTACTTC. It translates to CASSALVQETQYF. The J gene is TRBJ2-5, the V gene TRBV3-1, with a weak D call TRBD2 (5 bases). Deletions cut 5 bases from V and 2 bases from J, with 9 bases between. Germline V gene lookup returns CDR1 LGHDT and CDR2 YNNKEL (reference sequence). This CDR3 has 13 amino acids.

This clonotype was recorded at least ten times. The chain is built from TRBV20-1 and TRBJ1-1, with D possibly being TRBD1 (6 bases). The CDR3 sequence is 15 residues long. Germline V gives CDR1 DFQATT, CDR2 SNEGSKA (reference sequence). Trimming took 0 bases from V and 3 from J, leaving 14 bases between them. In nucleotides, the CDR3 is TGCAGTGCTAGAGAACACAGGGCTTGGGACACTGAAGCTTTCTTT. This encodes CSAREHRAWDTEAFF.

This clonotype was seen more than once but under ten times. The CDR3 loop is CASNRDHGELFF. The CDR3 nucleotides are TGTGCCAGCAACCGGGACCACGGGGAGCTGTTTTTT. The V gene is TRBV3-1, the J gene TRBJ2-2; possibly TRBD1 or TRBD2 for D (5 bases each). The germline gives CDR1 LGHDT, CDR2 YNNKEL (reference sequence). The CDR3 spans 12 residues. Trimming removed 7 bases at V and 7 bases at J, with 10 bases between.

This clonotype was seen only a few times. V is TRBV10-3 and J is TRBJ2-6; the D gene is possibly TRBD2 (6 bases). This CDR3 has 17 residues. V shed 4 bases and J shed 0 bases, with 13 bases lying between them. CDR1 ENHRY and CDR2 SYGVKD come from the germline V gene. CDR3 coding DNA: TGTGCCATCAGTGGGGGGGTTACTGACTCTGGGGCCAACGTCCTGACTTTC. This codes for CAISGGVTDSGANVLTF.

The chain couples TRBV15 to TRBJ2-3, with 10 bases that match TRBD2. Germline values: CDR1 LNHNV, CDR2 YYDKDF (reference sequence). The CDR3 covers 16 residues. The V gene end was trimmed by 2 bases and the J gene end by 3 bases; junction bases not matched to a gene: 5. In DNA, the CDR3 is TGTGCCACCAGCAGACGCGGACTAGCGGAGACAGATACGCAGTATTTT. Its protein is CATSRRGLAETDTQYF.

There are many counts of this clonotype. CDR3 DNA sequence: TGTGCCAGCAGCGCCTACAGCTCCTATGGCTACACCTTC. Amino acids: CASSAYSSYGYTF. The chain joins TRBV9 to TRBJ1-2, with D uncertain. The CDR3 consists of 13 residues. The V end was cut by 3 bases, the J end by 4 bases, with 10 bases between. Germline V gene lookup returns CDR1 SGDLS and CDR2 YYNGEE.

This chain links TRBV5-1 with TRBJ1-2; D ambiguous. From germline, CDR1 is SGHRS and CDR2 YFSETQ. Trimming cost V 3 bases and J 2 bases, with 11 bases left between them. The CDR3 contains 14 residues. Written as DNA, the CDR3 is TGCGCCAGCAGCTATAGCGTACAGAACTATGGCTACACCTTC. It codes for CASSYSVQNYGYTF.

In its sample, this clonotype was seen a few times. The rearrangement uses TRBV4-2 and TRBJ2-1; TRBD2 agrees at 9 bases. Trimming removed 0 bases from V and 8 bases from J; junction bases left unmatched: 8. The CDR3 spans 16 residues. Germline CDR1 and CDR2: LGHNA and YNFKEQ. The CDR3 is CASSQERAGGFHEQFF. In DNA, the CDR3 is TGTGCCAGCAGCCAAGAAAGGGCGGGGGGGTTTCATGAGCAGTTCTTC.

This clonotype was seen repeatedly, ten times or more. The rearrangement links TRBV7-9 to TRBJ2-3, with TRBD1 identical over 9 bases. The germline V gene has CDR1 SEHNR and CDR2 FQNEAQ (reference sequence). The CDR3 has 14 amino acids. V shed 4 bases, J shed 4 bases, and the junction held 3 bases outside the gene matches. The CDR3 reads CASSWTGEADTQYF. As DNA, the CDR3 is TGTGCCAGCAGCTGGACAGGGGAAGCAGATACGCAGTATTTT. The variable domain in full, with the rest retrieved from reference TRBV7-9 and TRBJ2-3, is DTGVSQNPRHKITKRGQNVTFRCDPISEHNRLYWYRQTLGQGPEFLTYFQNEAQLEKSRLLSDRFSAERPKGSFSTLEIQRTEQGDSAMYLCASSWTGEADTQYFGPGTRLTVL.

This clonotype was picked up a small number of times. The chain joins TRBV5-1 to TRBJ2-7; D unresolved. Germline-derived CDR1 and CDR2 are SGHRS and YFSETQ. Trimming cost V 3 bases and J 4 bases, with 8 bases left between them. CDR3 length: 12 residues. CDR3 loop: CASSSEKYEQYF. CDR3 nucleotide sequence: TGCGCCAGCAGCTCGGAAAAGTACGAGCAGTACTTC.

Many counts were recorded for this clonotype. The chain uses TRBV20-1 and TRBJ2-5, with unresolved D. The germline V gene has CDR1 DFQATT and CDR2 SNEGSKA (reference sequence). Trimming shortened V by 7 bases and J by 6 bases, and 12 bases separated the two germline ends. The length of the CDR3 is 11 residues. The DNA for the CDR3 is TGCAGTGTTCAAGGTCTGAAGACCCAGTACTTC. Amino acids: CSVQGLKTQYF.

There are a few counts of this clonotype. The chain links TRBV5-1 to TRBJ2-3; 8 nucleotides match TRBD2. Unmatched junction bases numbered 10, after V lost 0 bases and J lost 4 bases. This CDR3 has 17 residues. The germline gives CDR1 SGHRS, CDR2 YFSETQ. CDR3: CASSLVRAGGSPDTQYF. CDR3 nucleotides: TGCGCCAGCAGCTTGGTCCGTGCGGGAGGCTCCCCAGATACGCAGTATTTT.

This clonotype was counted a few times. This chain links TRBV6-6 with TRBJ2-4; no firm D call. Germline CDR1 reads MNHNY; CDR2 reads SVGAGI (reference sequence). V dropped 7 bases and J dropped 6 bases, with 10 bases sitting between them. The CDR3 length is 12 residues. Here the CDR3 DNA reads TGTGCCAGCACAGAACAACCAAACATTCAGTACTTC. Residues: CASTEQPNIQYF.

CDR3 coding DNA: TGCAGTGCTACCCTCCCCCGGGGCCCCGAGCAGTACTTC. This translates into CSATLPRGPEQYF. The genes are TRBV20-1 and TRBJ2-7; D tentatively reads TRBD1 or TRBD2 (5 bases each). The V end lost 4 bases, the J end lost 6 bases, and 16 bases lay between the germline ends. Germline CDR1 is DFQATT and CDR2 is SNEGSKA (reference sequence). This CDR3 is 13 amino acids long.

This clonotype was recorded a few times. This sequence joins TRBV25-1 and TRBJ1-4; D gene uncertain. The CDR3 has 13 residues. Trimming shortened V by 5 bases and J by 4 bases, and 8 bases separated the two germline ends. CDR1 and CDR2 (germline): MGHDK, SYGVNS. The CDR3 nucleotides are TGTGCCAGCAGTTCGGGGTATAATGAAAAACTGTTTTTT. As protein: CASSSGYNEKLFF.